This T cell receptor beta chain emerged from a study of control samples from healthy donors and cancer patients. This clone appeared once. The germline gives CDR1 KGHDR, CDR2 SFDVKD. CDR3 size: 13 residues. The ends were cut back, 0 bases at V and 2 bases at J, with 1 base in the middle. Libraries were prepared by immunoSEQ multiplex PCR; TCRdb keeps only in-frame clonotypes and omits some of them. This sample has 120,000 to 150,000 clones, with roughly 94% found just once. The gene calls are TRBV24-1 and TRBJ2-1, with unresolved D. The specimen sequenced was blood. This clonotype was obtained from a middle-aged man in good health. In DNA form, the CDR3 reads TGTGCCACCAGTGATTTGCCCTACAATGAGCAGTTCTTC. It codes for CATSDLPYNEQFF.